This T cell receptor (beta chain) emerged from a study of shared clonotypes between healthy human individuals. Regarding the study as a whole: The diversity represented, both genetic and in exposure history, was limited by few donors.

The CDR3 sequence is 13 residues long. The germline V gene has CDR1 MNHNY and CDR2 SVGAGI (reference sequence). V shed 5 bases, J shed 10 bases, and the junction held 5 bases outside the gene matches. The split of CD4+ cells yielded CD45RA+ naive and CD45RA-negative memory subsets. The assay was immunoSEQ multiplex PCR, and TCRdb's table has in-frame clones only and misses some. The repertoire consists of 2 million to 2.5 million clones, with approximately 94% occurring once and the leading ten covering roughly 0.36%. To note about this clone: Its target is unknown.

Sequencing was done on a sample of naive CD4+ T cells from PBMCs. Sample subset: CD45RA+ positively selected. The receptor was derived from a man between 18 and 29 years old in good health. Some clones in this sample may be carry-over from other donors' samples. The V and J genes are TRBV6-6 and TRBJ1-4; 9 nucleotides align to TRBD1. CDR3 nucleotides: TGTGCCAGCAGTACACTGACAGGGGGAAAACTGTTTTTT. The encoded protein is CASSTLTGGKLFF.